This TCR beta chain was documented in a study of T cell responses to AZD1222 COVID-19 vaccine. Findings of the study overall: Once two AZD1222 doses were given, Spike-specific TCR breadth and depth went up. Among the donors, most were white British and more were female, and clonal diversity was possibly underestimated. Among those given AZD1222, only five or six were seropositive at baseline. Nearly half of spike-specific TCRs reportedly target unmutated variant regions.

About this clone: What it recognizes is unknown.

Sequenced by immunoSEQ multiplex PCR; TCRdb stores in-frame clones only, minus some. The sample shows around 150,000 clones, approximately 80% of them seen only once. The V and J ends lost 3 bases and 4 bases respectively, with 9 bases between them. This CDR3 spans 13 amino acids. The source is an adult in good health. The sample was peripheral blood, taken on day 0 of AZD1222 vaccination. This chain links TRBV12-3 or TRBV12-4 with TRBJ2-5; D is undetermined. The CDR3 DNA is TGTGCCAGCAGTTTCTCAATCCGAGAGACCCAGTACTTC. It specifies CASSFSIRETQYF.